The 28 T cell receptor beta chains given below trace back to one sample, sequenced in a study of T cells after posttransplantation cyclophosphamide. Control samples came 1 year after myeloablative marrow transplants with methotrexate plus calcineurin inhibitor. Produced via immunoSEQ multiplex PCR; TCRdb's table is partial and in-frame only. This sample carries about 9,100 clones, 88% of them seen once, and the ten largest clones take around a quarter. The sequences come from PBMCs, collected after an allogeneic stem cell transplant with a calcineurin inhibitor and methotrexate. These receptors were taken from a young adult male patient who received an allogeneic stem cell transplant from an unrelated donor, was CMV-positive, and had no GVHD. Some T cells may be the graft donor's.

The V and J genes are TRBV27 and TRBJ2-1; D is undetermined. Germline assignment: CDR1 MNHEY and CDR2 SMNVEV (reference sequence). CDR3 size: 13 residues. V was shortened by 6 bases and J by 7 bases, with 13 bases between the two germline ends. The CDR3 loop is CASSPWAENEQFF. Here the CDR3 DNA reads TGTGCCAGCAGCCCTTGGGCCGAAAATGAGCAGTTCTTC.

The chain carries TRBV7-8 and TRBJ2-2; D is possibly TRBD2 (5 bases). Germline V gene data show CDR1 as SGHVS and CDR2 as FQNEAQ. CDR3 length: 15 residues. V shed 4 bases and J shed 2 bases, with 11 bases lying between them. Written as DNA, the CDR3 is TGTGCCAGCAGCTCTCGGGGAATTAACACCGGGGAGCTGTTTTTT. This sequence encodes CASSSRGINTGELFF.

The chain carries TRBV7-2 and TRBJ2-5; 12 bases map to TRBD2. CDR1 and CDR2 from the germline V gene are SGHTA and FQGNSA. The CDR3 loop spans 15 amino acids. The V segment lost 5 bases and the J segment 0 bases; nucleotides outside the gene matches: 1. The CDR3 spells CASSRLAGDQETQYF. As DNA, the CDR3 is TGTGCCAGCAGCCGACTAGCGGGAGACCAAGAGACCCAGTACTTC.

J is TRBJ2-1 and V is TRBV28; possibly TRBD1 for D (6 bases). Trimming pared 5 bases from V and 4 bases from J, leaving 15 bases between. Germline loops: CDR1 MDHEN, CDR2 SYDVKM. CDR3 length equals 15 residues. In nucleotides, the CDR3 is TGTGCCAGCAGTCCCCCAGGGGCGAGATACAATGAGCAGTTCTTC. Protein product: CASSPPGARYNEQFF.

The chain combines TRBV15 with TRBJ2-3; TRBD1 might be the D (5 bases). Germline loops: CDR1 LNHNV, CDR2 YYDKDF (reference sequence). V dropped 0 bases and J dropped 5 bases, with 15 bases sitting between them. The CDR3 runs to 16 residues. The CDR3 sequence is CATSRDRGRGLDTQYF. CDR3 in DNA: TGTGCCACCAGCAGAGATCGAGGAAGGGGTTTAGATACGCAGTATTTT.

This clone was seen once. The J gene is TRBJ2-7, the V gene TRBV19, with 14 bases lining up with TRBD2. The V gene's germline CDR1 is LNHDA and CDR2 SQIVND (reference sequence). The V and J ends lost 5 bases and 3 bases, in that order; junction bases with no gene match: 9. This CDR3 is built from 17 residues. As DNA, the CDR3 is TGTGCCAGTAGTCCCACCATGGGACTAGCGGGAGACTACGAGCAGTACGTC. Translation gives CASSPTMGLAGDYEQYV.

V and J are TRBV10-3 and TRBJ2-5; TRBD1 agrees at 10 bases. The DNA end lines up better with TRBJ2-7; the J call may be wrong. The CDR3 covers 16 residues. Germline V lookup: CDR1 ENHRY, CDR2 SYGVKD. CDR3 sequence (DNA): TGTGCCATCAGTGAGTCGGGACAGGGGAACACCTACGAGCAGTACTTC. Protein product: CAISESGQGNTYEQYF.

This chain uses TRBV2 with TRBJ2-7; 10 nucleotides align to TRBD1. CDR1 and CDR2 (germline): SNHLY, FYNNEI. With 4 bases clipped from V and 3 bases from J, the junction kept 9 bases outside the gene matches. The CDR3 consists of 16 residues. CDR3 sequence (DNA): TGTGCCAGCAGTGTACCCGGGACAGGGGTCGGCTACGAGCAGTACGTC. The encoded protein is CASSVPGTGVGYEQYV.

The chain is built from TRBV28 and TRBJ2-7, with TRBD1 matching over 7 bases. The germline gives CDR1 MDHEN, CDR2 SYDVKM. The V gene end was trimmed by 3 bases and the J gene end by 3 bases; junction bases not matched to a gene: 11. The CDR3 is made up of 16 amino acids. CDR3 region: CASSLRGLLGVYEQYF. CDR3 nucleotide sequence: TGTGCCAGCAGTTTGAGGGGGCTCCTTGGGGTCTACGAGCAGTACTTC.

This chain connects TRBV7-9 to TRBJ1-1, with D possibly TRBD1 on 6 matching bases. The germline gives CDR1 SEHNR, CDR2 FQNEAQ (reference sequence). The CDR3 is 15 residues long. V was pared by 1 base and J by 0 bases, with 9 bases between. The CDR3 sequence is CASSLDQGLNTEAFF. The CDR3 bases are TGTGCCAGCAGCTTAGATCAGGGGTTGAACACTGAAGCTTTCTTT.

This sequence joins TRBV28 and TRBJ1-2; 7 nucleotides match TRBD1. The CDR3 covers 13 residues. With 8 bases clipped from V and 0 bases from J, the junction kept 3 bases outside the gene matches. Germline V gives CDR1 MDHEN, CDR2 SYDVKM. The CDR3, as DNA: TGTGCCAGCTTTGGGACAGCTAACTATGGCTACACCTTC. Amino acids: CASFGTANYGYTF.

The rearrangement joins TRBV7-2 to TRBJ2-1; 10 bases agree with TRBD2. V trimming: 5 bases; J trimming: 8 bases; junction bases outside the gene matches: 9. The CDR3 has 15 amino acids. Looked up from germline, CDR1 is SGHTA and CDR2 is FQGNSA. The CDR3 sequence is CASSPPMLAGDEQFF. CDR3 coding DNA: TGTGCCAGCAGCCCACCGATGCTAGCGGGAGATGAGCAGTTCTTC.

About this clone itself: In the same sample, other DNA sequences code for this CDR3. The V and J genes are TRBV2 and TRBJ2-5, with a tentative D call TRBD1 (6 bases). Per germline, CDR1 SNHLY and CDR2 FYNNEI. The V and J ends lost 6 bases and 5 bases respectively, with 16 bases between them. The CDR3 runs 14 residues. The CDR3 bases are TGTGCCAGCAGCCGACAGGATTGGGCGGAGACCCAGTACTTC. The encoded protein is CASSRQDWAETQYF.

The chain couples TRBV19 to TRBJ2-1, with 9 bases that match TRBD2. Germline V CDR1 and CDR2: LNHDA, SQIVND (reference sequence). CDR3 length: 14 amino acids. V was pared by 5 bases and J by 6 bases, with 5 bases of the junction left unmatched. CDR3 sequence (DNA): TGTGCCAGTAGTGGGGGACTAGCCCCCAATGAGCAGTTCTTC. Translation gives CASSGGLAPNEQFF. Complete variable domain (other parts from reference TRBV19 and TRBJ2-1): DGGITQSPKYLFRKEGQNVTLSCEQNLNHDAMYWYRQDPGQGLRLIYYSQIVNDFQKGDIAEGYSVSREKKESFPLTVTSAQKNPTAFYLCASSGGLAPNEQFFGPGTRLTVL.

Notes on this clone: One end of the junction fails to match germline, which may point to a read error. The DNA of the CDR3 is TGTGCCAGCAGCCTAACGTCCTATCCCGGGACTAGCGGTAGCTCCTACAATGAGCAGTTCTTC. As protein: CASSLTSYPGTSGSSYNEQFF. The J gene is TRBJ2-1, the V gene TRBV7-3, with 11 bases matching TRBD2. Germline CDR1 reads SGHTA; CDR2 reads FQGTGA. The CDR3 length is 21 residues.

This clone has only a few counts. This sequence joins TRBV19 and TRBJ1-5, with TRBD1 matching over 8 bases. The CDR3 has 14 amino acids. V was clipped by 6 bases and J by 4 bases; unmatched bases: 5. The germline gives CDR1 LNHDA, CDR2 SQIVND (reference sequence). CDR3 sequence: CASRPGQVNQPQHF. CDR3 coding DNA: TGTGCCAGTAGGCCGGGACAGGTAAATCAGCCCCAGCATTTT.

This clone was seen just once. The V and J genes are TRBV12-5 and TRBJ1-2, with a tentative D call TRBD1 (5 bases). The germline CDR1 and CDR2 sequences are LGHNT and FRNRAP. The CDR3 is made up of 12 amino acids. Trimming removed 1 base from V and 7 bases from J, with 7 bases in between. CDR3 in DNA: TGTGCTAGTGGTTTGGACAGGCCTGGCTACACCTTC. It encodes CASGLDRPGYTF.

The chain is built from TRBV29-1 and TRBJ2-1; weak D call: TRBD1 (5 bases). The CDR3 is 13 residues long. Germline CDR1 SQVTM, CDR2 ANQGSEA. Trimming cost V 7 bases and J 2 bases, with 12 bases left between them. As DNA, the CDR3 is TGCAGCGCCCAGAACAGGCCCTACAATGAGCAGTTCTTC. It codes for CSAQNRPYNEQFF.

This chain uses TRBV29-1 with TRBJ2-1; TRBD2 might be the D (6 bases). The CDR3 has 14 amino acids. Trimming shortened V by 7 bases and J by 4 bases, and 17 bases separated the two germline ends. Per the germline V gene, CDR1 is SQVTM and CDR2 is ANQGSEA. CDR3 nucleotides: TGCAGCGCTCGGGACTCCTCCGGGTACAATGAGCAGTTCTTC. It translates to CSARDSSGYNEQFF.

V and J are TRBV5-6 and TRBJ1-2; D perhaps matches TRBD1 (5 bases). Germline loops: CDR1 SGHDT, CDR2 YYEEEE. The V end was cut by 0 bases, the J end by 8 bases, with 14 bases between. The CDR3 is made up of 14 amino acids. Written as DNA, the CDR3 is TGTGCCAGCAGCTTGGCCGAGGGGCGGGGAGGCTACACCTTC. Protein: CASSLAEGRGGYTF.

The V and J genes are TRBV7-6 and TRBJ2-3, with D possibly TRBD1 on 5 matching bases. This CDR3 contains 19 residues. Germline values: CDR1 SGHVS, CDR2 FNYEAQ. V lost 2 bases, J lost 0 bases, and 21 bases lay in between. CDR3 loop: CASSLRTGGWGVSTDTQYF. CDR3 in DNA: TGTGCCAGCAGCTTAAGGACGGGCGGCTGGGGCGTTAGCACAGATACGCAGTATTTT.

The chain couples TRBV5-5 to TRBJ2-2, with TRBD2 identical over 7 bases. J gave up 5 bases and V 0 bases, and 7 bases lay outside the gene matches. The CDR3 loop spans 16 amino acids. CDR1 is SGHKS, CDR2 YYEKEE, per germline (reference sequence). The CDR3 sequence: CASSLGGGRNTGELFF. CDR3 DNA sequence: TGTGCCAGCAGCTTGGGCGGCGGGAGAAATACCGGGGAGCTGTTTTTT.

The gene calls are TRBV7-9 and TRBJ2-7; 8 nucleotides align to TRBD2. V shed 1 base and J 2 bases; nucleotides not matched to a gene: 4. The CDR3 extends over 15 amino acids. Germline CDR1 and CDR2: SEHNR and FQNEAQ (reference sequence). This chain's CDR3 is CASSLVTGGTYEQYF. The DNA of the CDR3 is TGTGCCAGCAGCTTAGTAACGGGGGGGACCTACGAGCAGTACTTC.

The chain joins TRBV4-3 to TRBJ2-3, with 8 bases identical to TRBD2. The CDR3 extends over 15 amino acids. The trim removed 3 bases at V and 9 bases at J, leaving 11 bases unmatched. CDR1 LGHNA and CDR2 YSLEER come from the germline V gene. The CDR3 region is CASSQDLAGGGTQYF. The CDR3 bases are TGCGCCAGCAGCCAGGATCTAGCGGGCGGAGGAACGCAGTATTTT.

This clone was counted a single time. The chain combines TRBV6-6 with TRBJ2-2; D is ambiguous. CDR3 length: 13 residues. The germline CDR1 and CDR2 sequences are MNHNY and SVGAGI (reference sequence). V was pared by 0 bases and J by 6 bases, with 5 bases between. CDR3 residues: CASSYSIPGELFF. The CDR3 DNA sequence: TGTGCCAGCAGTTACTCTATCCCCGGGGAGCTGTTTTTT.

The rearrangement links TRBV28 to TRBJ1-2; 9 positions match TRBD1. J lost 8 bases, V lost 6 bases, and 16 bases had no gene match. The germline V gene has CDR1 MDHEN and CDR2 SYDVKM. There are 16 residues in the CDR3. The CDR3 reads CASRPRSGQGSKGYTF. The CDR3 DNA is TGTGCCAGCAGGCCGAGGTCGGGACAGGGATCAAAGGGCTACACCTTC.

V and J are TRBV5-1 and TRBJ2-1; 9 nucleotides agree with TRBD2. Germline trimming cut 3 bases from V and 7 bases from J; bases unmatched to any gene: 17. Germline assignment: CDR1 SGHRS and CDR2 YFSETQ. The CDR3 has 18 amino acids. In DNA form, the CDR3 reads TGCGCCAGCAGCTCGGTGGGGATACTAGCGGGCCCAGGGAATGAGCAGTTCTTC. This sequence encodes CASSSVGILAGPGNEQFF.

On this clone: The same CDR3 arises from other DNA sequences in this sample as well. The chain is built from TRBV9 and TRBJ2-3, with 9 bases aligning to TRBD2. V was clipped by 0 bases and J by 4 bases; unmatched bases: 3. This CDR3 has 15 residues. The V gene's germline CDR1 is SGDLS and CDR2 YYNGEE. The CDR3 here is CASSVGGRAPDTQYF. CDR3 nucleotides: TGTGCCAGCAGCGTAGGCGGGAGGGCCCCAGATACGCAGTATTTT.